This T cell receptor beta chain was recorded in a study of shared clonotypes between healthy human individuals. Study-wide results and caveats: The genetic and exposure-history diversity represented was limited by few donors.

Trimming took 1 base from V and 1 from J; bases not matched to a gene: 7. Germline-derived CDR1 and CDR2 are SGHTA and FQGNSA. The CDR3 loop spans 16 amino acids. Libraries were prepared by immunoSEQ multiplex PCR; TCRdb keeps only in-frame clonotypes and omits some of them. The sample records over a million clones, 95% to 99% being singletons. In the case of this clone: The antigen remains unidentified.

The origin of this receptor is a man in his thirties or forties in good health. Specimen: naive CD4+ T cells sorted from blood. Subset of the sample: CD45RA+ positively selected. This chain joins TRBV7-2 and TRBJ2-7, with TRBD1 matching over 7 bases. DNA of the CDR3: TGTGCCAGCAGCTTAGTCGGGACAGTAAATTCCTACGAGCAGTACTTC. Its protein product is CASSLVGTVNSYEQYF.